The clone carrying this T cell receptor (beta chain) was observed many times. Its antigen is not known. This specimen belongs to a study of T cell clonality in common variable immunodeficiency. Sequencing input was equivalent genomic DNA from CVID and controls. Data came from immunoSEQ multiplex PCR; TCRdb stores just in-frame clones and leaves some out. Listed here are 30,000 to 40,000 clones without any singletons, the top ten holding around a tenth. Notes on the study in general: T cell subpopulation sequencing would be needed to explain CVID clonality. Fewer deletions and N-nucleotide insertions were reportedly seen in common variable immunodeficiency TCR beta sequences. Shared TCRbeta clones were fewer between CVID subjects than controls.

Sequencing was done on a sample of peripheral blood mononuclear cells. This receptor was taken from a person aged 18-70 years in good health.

The CDR3 bases that were read are TGCAGCGTCGAGGGACAGGGAAGCACTGAA. The encoded protein is CSVEGQGSTE. The whole CDR3 reads CSVEGQGSTEAFF. J is TRBJ1-1 and V is TRBV29-1, with TRBD1 matching over 9 bases. The CDR3 is cut off 3 residues early in the read; its end comes from the germline J gene. This CDR3 has 13 amino acids. Germline V gene lookup returns CDR1 SQVTM and CDR2 ANQGSEA. J gave up 4 bases and V 6 bases, and 6 bases lay outside the gene matches.